Presented here are 10 T cell receptor beta chains from one specimen sequenced in a study of spatial heterogeneity in lung cancer. Whole-study findings and limits: Expanded intratumoral alpha and beta TCR counts tracked tumor mutation counts.

Each CDR3 protein gets one entry after TCRdb re-called the 5' RACE reads with MiXCR. Of some 100,000 distinct CDR3 sequences listed, 4.4% are singletons. These TCRs are of unknown antigen specificity. Time point defined: sample taken at primary tumor resection. Source: lung tumor tissue, taken at surgery. These receptor sequences come from a male donor with early-stage non-small cell lung cancer.

This clonotype has at least ten counts. The chain couples TRBV28 to TRBJ1-4, with D possibly matching TRBD1 (6 bases). This CDR3 contains 13 residues. The V and J ends lost 4 bases and 5 bases respectively, with 8 bases between them. Germline V CDR1 and CDR2: MDHEN, SYDVKM. The CDR3, as DNA: TGTGCCAGCAGTTCCAGGGGAAATGAAAAACTGTTTTTT. Amino acids: CASSSRGNEKLFF.

Many counts were recorded for this clonotype. CDR3 DNA: TGTGCCAGCAGCTTCGGTCAGTCTATAAATGAGCAGTTCTTC. Translated, it gives CASSFGQSINEQFF. The chain links TRBV11-2 to TRBJ2-1, with D uncertain. Germline CDR1 SGHAT, CDR2 FQNNGV. Trimming took 3 bases from V and 7 from J, leaving 13 bases between them. This CDR3 is built from 14 residues.

This clonotype occurred many times. J is TRBJ1-4 and V is TRBV11-2; D gene unclear. Trimming pared 5 bases from V and 7 bases from J, leaving 14 bases between. The CDR3 spans 14 residues. Germline CDR1 and CDR2: SGHAT and FQNNGV. In DNA form, the CDR3 reads TGTGCCAGCAGCACTTGGGCGGACTCTGAAAAACTGTTTTTT. This codes for CASSTWADSEKLFF.

This clonotype occurred many times. V gene TRBV27 combines with J gene TRBJ2-3; D not resolved. Between the trimmed V and J ends, which lost 4 bases and 4 bases, there was a span of 6 bases. The CDR3 contains 12 residues. The germline V gene has CDR1 MNHEY and CDR2 SMNVEV (reference sequence). The CDR3 nucleotides read TGTGCCAGCAGTTCAGTATCAGATACGCAGTATTTT. Protein product: CASSSVSDTQYF.

In regard to this clonotype: A read error may explain this, as a much larger clone is one base away. CDR3 DNA: TGTGCCAGCAGTGTCCTTGGACCTGCTTGGGAGCAGTACTTC. It is translated as CASSVLGPAWEQYF. The chain employs TRBV12-3 or TRBV12-4 and TRBJ2-7; D remains unclear. V was shortened by 5 bases and J by 7 bases, with 18 bases between the two germline ends. This CDR3 is 14 amino acids long.

V and J are TRBV7-9 and TRBJ2-5; D unclear. Germline-derived CDR1 and CDR2 are SEHNR and FQNEAQ (reference sequence). V was cut by 2 bases and J by 3 bases, with 4 bases left in between. CDR3 length: 12 residues. CDR3 nucleotides: TGTGCCAGCAGCTTAACAGAAGAGACCCAGTACTTC. Translation gives CASSLTEETQYF.

This chain uses TRBV6-1 with TRBJ1-5; maybe TRBD1 (5 bases). This CDR3 has 16 amino acids. CDR1 is MNHNS and CDR2 is SASEGT in the germline V gene. V was cut by 1 base and J by 4 bases, with 14 bases left in between. DNA of the CDR3: TGTGCCAGCAGTGAAGGCGGGTGGGGGGGGAATCAGCCCCAGCATTTT. Encoded protein: CASSEGGWGGNQPQHF.

This clonotype has just a few counts. The rearrangement uses TRBV4-1 and TRBJ2-7; D unresolved. The germline V gene has CDR1 MGHRA and CDR2 YSYEKL. V was cut by 0 bases and J by 9 bases, with 12 bases left in between. The CDR3 has 13 amino acids. Here the CDR3 reads CASSQERRSRQYF. The CDR3 DNA sequence: TGCGCCAGCAGCCAAGAAAGAAGATCGCGGCAGTACTTC.

The rearrangement uses TRBV20-1 and TRBJ2-3; 10 bases are shared with TRBD1. Germline assignment: CDR1 DFQATT and CDR2 SNEGSKA (reference sequence). V gave up 8 bases and J gave up 5 bases; unmatched junction bases: 4. The length of the CDR3 is 12 residues. The CDR3 coding sequence is TGCAGTCTGACAGGGGGCGTAGATACGCAGTATTTT. This codes for CSLTGGVDTQYF.

This clonotype was counted at least ten times. The chain couples TRBV6-6 to TRBJ2-5, with 7 bases aligning to TRBD2. The CDR3 extends over 15 amino acids. Germline CDR1 is MNHNY and CDR2 is SVGAGI (reference sequence). Germline trimming cut 2 bases from V and 4 bases from J; bases unmatched to any gene: 7. The CDR3 coding sequence is TGTGCCAGCAGTTACACCTACTCGGGGGGAGAGACCCAGTACTTC. Translated, it gives CASSYTYSGGETQYF.